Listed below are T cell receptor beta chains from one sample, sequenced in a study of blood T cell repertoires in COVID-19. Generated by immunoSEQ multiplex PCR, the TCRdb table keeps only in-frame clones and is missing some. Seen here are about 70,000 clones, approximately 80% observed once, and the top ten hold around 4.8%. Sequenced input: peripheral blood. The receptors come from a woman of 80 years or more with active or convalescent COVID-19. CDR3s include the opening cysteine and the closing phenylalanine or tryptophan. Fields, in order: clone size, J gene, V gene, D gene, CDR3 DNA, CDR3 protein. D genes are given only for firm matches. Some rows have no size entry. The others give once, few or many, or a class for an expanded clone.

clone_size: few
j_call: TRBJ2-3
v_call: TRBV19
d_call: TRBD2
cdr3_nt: TGTGCCAGTAGTGCCCAAAGTGGAGCGGGAGATCCAGATACGCAGTATTTT
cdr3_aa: CASSAQSGAGDPDTQYF

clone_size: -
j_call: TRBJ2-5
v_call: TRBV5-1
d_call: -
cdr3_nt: TGCGCCAGCAGTCCGACCGGGACACCTGAAGAGACCCAGTACTTC
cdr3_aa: CASSPTGTPEETQYF

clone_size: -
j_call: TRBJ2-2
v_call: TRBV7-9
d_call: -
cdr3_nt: TGTGCCAGCAGCTTTAACTTCGCGACAACCAGCGGGGAGCTGTTTTTT
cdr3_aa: CASSFNFATTSGELFF

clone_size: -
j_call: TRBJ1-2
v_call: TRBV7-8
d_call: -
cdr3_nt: TGTGCCAGCAGCTTTTTGGTTACCGGGGCGGGGGGCTACACCTTC
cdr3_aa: CASSFLVTGAGGYTF

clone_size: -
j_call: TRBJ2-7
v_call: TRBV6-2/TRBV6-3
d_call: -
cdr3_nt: TGTGCCAGCAGCCAGACCAGACAGGACAGAACCTACGAGCAGTACTTC
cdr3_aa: CASSQTRQDRTYEQYF

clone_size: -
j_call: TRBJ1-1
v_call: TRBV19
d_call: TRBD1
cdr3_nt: TGTGCCAGTAGTACTAACAGGGGGCTCACTGAAGCTTTCTTT
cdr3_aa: CASSTNRGLTEAFF

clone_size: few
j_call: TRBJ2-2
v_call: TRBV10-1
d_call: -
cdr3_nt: TGCGCCAGCAGTGAGACTTTCGAGACCGGGGAGCTGTTTTTT
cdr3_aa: CASSETFETGELFF

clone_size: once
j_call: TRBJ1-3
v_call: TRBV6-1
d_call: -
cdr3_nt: TGTGCCAGCAGTGAAATTAGTTCTGGAAACACCATATATTTT
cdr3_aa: CASSEISSGNTIYF

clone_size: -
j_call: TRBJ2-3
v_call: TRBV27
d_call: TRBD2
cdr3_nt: TGTGCCAGCAGGGGCGGGGGGCGAGATACGCAGTATTTT
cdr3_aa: CASRGGGRDTQYF

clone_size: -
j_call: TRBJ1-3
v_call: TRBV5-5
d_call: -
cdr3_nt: TGTGCCAGCAGCTTGTCTGCTCCCGCAGTCTCTGGAAACACCATATATTTT
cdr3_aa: CASSLSAPAVSGNTIYF

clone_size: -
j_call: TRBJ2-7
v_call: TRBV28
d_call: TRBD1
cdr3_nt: TGTGCCAGCCATGACGGGACAGTCACCTACGAGCAGTACTTC
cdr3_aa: CASHDGTVTYEQYF

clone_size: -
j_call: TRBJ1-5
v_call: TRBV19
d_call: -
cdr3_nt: TGTGCCAGTTCGGAACAGAGCAATCAGCCCCAGCATTTT
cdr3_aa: CASSEQSNQPQHF

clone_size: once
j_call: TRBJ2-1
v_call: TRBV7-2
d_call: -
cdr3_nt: TGTGCCAGCAGCTCCTCAATAGCGGTAAATGAGCAGTTCTTC
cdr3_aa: CASSSSIAVNEQFF

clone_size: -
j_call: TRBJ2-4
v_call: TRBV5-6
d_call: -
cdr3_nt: TGTGCCAGCAGCTTGCGGGGTTTGGAACGGGCCAAAAACATTCAGTACTTC
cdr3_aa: CASSLRGLERAKNIQYF

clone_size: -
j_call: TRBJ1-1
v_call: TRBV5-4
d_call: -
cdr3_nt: TGTGCCAGCAGCTTGGCGGCAGGGGTTATGAACACTGAAGCTTTCTTT
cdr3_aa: CASSLAAGVMNTEAFF

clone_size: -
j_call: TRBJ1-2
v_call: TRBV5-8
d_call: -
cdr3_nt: TGTGCCAGCAGCGACGCCACGGGACTCCCTCGCAGCTATGGCTACACCTTC
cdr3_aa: CASSDATGLPRSYGYTF

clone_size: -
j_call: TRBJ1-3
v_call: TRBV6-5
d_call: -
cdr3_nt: TGTGCCAGCAGGACTACAGGGACTGGAAACACCATATATTTT
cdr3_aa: CASRTTGTGNTIYF

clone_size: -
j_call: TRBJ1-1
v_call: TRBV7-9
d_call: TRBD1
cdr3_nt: TGTGCCAGCAGCTTTCAGGGGGGCTTGAACACTGAAGCTTTCTTT
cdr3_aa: CASSFQGGLNTEAFF